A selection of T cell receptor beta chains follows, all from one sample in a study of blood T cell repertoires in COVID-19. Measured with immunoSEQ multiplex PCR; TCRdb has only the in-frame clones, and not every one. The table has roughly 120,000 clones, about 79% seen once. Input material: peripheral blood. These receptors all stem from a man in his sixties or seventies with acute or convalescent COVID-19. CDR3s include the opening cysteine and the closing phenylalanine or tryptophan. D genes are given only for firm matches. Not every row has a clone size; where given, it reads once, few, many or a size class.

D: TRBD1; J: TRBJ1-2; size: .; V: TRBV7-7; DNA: TGTGCCAGCAGCTTGGACAGGATGATTACCTATGGCTACACCTTC; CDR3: CASSLDRMITYGYTF
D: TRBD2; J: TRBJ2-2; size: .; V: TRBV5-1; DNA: TGCGCCAGCAGCCCGGGACTAGCGGTGGACACCGGGGAGCTGTTTTTT; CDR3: CASSPGLAVDTGELFF
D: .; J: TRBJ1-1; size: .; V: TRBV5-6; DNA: TGTGCCAGCAGCTCGTTGGCCCTGAACACTGAAGCTTTCTTT; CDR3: CASSSLALNTEAFF
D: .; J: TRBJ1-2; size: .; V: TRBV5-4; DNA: TGTGCCAGCAGCTTGGTACAGGGAAACTATGGCTACACCTTC; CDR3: CASSLVQGNYGYTF
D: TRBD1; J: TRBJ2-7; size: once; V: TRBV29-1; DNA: TGCAGCGCAAAGGACAGGGAACTTAGCGAGCAGTACTTC; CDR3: CSAKDRELSEQYF
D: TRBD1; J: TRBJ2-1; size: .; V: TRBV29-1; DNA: TGCAGCGTTGAGCGGGACAGGGAAAATGAGCAGTTCTTC; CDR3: CSVERDRENEQFF
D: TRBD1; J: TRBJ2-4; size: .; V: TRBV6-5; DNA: TGTGCCAGCAGTTACGGACAGGCGGACATTCAGTACTTC; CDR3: CASSYGQADIQYF
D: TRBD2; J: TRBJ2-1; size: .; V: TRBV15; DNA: TGTGCCACCAGCAGAGATGGGACTAGCGGTTACAATGAGCAGTTCTTC; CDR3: CATSRDGTSGYNEQFF
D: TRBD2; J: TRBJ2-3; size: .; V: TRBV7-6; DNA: TGTGCCAGCAGCCCCACCGGACTAGCGGGGGCGGATACGCAGTATTTT; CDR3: CASSPTGLAGADTQYF
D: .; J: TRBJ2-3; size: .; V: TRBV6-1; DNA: TGTGCCAGCAGTGAGGGACTGGGCACAGATACGCAGTATTTT; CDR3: CASSEGLGTDTQYF
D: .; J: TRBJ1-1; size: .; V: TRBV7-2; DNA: TGTGCCAGCAGCCGACAGGAAAACACTGAAGCTTTCTTT; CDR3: CASSRQENTEAFF
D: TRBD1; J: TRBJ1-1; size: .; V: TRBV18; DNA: TGTGCCAGCTCACCATCTCCGGGACAGGGGGGGGACACTGAAGCTTTCTTT; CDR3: CASSPSPGQGGDTEAFF
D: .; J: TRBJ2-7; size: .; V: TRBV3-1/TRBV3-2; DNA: TGTGCCAGCAGCCAAGATCGGAGGGATTACTCCTACGAGCAGTACTTC; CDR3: CASSQDRRDYSYEQYF
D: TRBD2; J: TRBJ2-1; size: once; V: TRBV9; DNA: TGTGCCAGCAGCGTAGCGCGGGGGGGCTACAATGAGCAGTTCTTC; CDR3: CASSVARGGYNEQFF
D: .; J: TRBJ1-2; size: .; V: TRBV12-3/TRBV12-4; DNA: TGTGCCAGCAGCCGGGATCTCTATGGCTACACCTTC; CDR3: CASSRDLYGYTF